The clone carrying this T cell receptor beta chain occurred a few times. Its antigen is not identified. Every patient relapsed after autologous stem cell transplantation, and brentuximab vedotin exposure varied. This record belongs to a study of PD-1 blockade in classical Hodgkin lymphoma. Measured with immunoSEQ multiplex PCR; TCRdb has only the in-frame clones, and not every one. Here the sample spans about 30,000 clones, approximately 70% being singletons. Study-wide points: Those achieving complete response showed baseline diversity like newly diagnosed patients. Unlike CD8+ TCR diversity, which did not rise significantly by C4D1, CD4+ TCR diversity did.

The CDR3 spans 14 residues. V was trimmed by 4 bases and J by 4 bases, leaving 11 bases between them. CDR1 and CDR2 (germline): MGHRA, YSYEKL. The sequences come from peripheral blood mononuclear cells (PBMCs), collected before the second cycle of nivolumab. This receptor was taken from a human donor with classical Hodgkin lymphoma. The V call is TRBV4-1, the J call TRBJ1-3, with D unclear. CDR3 sequence (DNA): TGCGCCAGCAGCCTGACACTGGAGGGAAACACCATATATTTT. Translation gives CASSLTLEGNTIYF.